These 16 T cell receptor beta chains came from one sample sequenced in a study of T cells in Graves' hyperthyroidism and ophthalmopathy. It was RNA transcripts that yielded the amplified TCR beta CDR3 regions. A set of HTBI primers served as the primers for a first-round RT-PCR of the TCR CDR3. TCRdb ran MiXCR on the multiplex PCR reads and lists one entry per CDR3 protein. The sample carries roughly 570,000 distinct CDR3 sequences, more than 15% recorded once. The source material was blood. The receptor set was obtained from a woman in her twenties or thirties with Graves' hyperthyroidism.

This clonotype was found many times. The chain employs TRBV5-1 and TRBJ2-7; 8 bases are shared with TRBD2. In germline, CDR1 is SGHRS, CDR2 YFSETQ. J lost 3 bases, V lost 2 bases, and 10 bases had no gene match. The CDR3 totals 16 residues. CDR3 amino acids: CASSLLAEPPSYEQYF. For the CDR3, the DNA is TGCGCCAGCAGCTTACTAGCGGAACCCCCAAGCTACGAGCAGTACTTC.

The sample holds many counts of this clonotype. This rearrangement joins TRBV12-3 or TRBV12-4 to TRBJ2-1, with 9 nucleotides matching TRBD2. The CDR3 is 16 residues long. V trimming: 5 bases; J trimming: 8 bases; junction bases outside the gene matches: 13. The CDR3 is CASSPPGVAGVDEQFF. Here the CDR3 DNA reads TGTGCCAGCAGTCCCCCAGGGGTAGCGGGAGTTGATGAGCAGTTCTTC.

Ten or more counts support this clonotype. The V gene is TRBV27, the J gene TRBJ2-7; TRBD2 agrees at 7 bases. The CDR3 has 14 amino acids. V dropped 3 bases and J dropped 4; count of bases not matched to a gene: 6. The germline V gene has CDR1 MNHEY and CDR2 SMNVEV (reference sequence). The CDR3 coding sequence is TGTGCCAGCAGTTTTGGACGGGAGGCTTACGAGCAGTACTTC. It codes for CASSFGREAYEQYF.

The chain uses TRBV12-3 or TRBV12-4 and TRBJ2-3; 8 bases line up with TRBD2. The CDR3 sequence is 15 residues long. V shed 4 bases and J 1 base; nucleotides not matched to a gene: 4. CDR3 nucleotides: TGTGCCAGCAGTTCACTAGCGGCACGCACAGATACGCAGTATTTT. Translated: CASSSLAARTDTQYF.

The chain has TRBV19 and TRBJ1-5; 7 bases map to TRBD1. Per the germline V gene, CDR1 is LNHDA and CDR2 is SQIVND (reference sequence). The CDR3 has 16 residues. V shed 4 bases and J 0 bases; nucleotides not matched to a gene: 6. The CDR3 DNA reads as TGTGCCAGTAGTACACGGACAGGACTTAGCAATCAGCCCCAGCATTTT. Translating it yields CASSTRTGLSNQPQHF.

The sample holds many counts of this clonotype. The J gene is TRBJ1-1, the V gene TRBV20-1, with TRBD1 matching 9 bases. From germline, CDR1 is DFQATT and CDR2 SNEGSKA (reference sequence). V lost 5 bases and J lost 4; bases outside the gene matches: 11. There are 15 residues in the CDR3. This CDR3 reads CSAEDTGGEVTEAFF. As DNA, the CDR3 is TGCAGTGCTGAAGATACAGGGGGCGAAGTCACTGAAGCTTTCTTT.

This clonotype showed up many times. The V call is TRBV11-1, the J call TRBJ2-1; possible D gene TRBD2, 6 bases. Germline V CDR1 and CDR2: SGHAT, FQDESV (reference sequence). The germline V and J ends were trimmed by 11 bases and 1 base, with 18 bases remaining between them. This CDR3 is built from 15 residues. The CDR3 sequence is CASEKRAWSYNEQFF. In DNA, the CDR3 is TGTGCCTCCGAGAAGCGGGCCTGGTCCTACAATGAGCAGTTCTTC.

This chain uses TRBV7-2 with TRBJ2-2, with TRBD2 as a possible D gene (5 bases). V gave up 2 bases and J gave up 7 bases, with 14 bases separating them. The CDR3 has 15 amino acids. Germline V CDR1 and CDR2: SGHTA, FQGNSA. This CDR3 reads CASSLSPGLGGELFF. For the CDR3, the DNA is TGTGCCAGCAGCTTATCCCCAGGACTGGGCGGGGAGCTGTTTTTT.

A remark on this clonotype: Being one base from a much bigger clone, this may be a read error. The chain carries TRBV29-1 and TRBJ2-7; 9 bases map to TRBD1. CDR1 is SQVTM and CDR2 is ANQGSEA in the germline V gene. This CDR3 has 13 residues. With 8 bases clipped from V and 3 bases from J, the junction kept 8 bases outside the gene matches. This CDR3 is CSIQGTGFYEQYF. The CDR3 coding sequence is TGCAGCATTCAAGGGACAGGGTTCTACGAGCAGTACTTC.

In this sample, this clonotype turned up many times. V and J are TRBV27 and TRBJ1-6; D might be TRBD1 (6 bases). The V gene lost 4 bases and the J gene lost 14 bases, with 15 bases spanning the gap. The CDR3 is 13 amino acids. Germline CDR1 is MNHEY and CDR2 is SMNVEV (reference sequence). This chain's CDR3 is CASSSARGGTLHF. CDR3 coding DNA: TGTGCCAGCAGTTCGGCGAGAGGGGGGACCCTCCACTTT.

This clonotype was picked up a small number of times. The genes are TRBV14 and TRBJ1-2, with D possibly matching TRBD1 (6 bases). The CDR3 loop spans 13 amino acids. CDR1 and CDR2 (germline): SGHDN, FVKESK. Trimming left V 4 bases short and J 4 bases short, with 10 bases between. The CDR3 spells CASSPWGAYGYTF. In DNA, the CDR3 is TGTGCCAGCAGCCCCTGGGGGGCCTATGGCTACACCTTC.

This chain uses TRBV11-2 with TRBJ2-5; TRBD2 matches 12 bases. Germline assignment: CDR1 SGHAT and CDR2 FQNNGV. J lost 3 bases, V lost 5 bases, and 16 bases had no gene match. The CDR3 contains 19 residues. CDR3 nucleotides: TGTGCCAGCAGCCCAGGAGGGGTTCACCGACTAGCGGGAGAAGAGACCCAGTACTTC. This codes for CASSPGGVHRLAGEETQYF.

The chain links TRBV5-8 to TRBJ1-5; TRBD1 matches at 8 bases. The CDR3 is made up of 21 amino acids. Per germline, CDR1 SGHTS and CDR2 YDEGEE. The junction had 25 bases not matched to a gene; V was cut back by 6 bases and J by 2 bases. The CDR3 DNA follows: TGTGCCAGCATCTCTGGGAAATGGACAGGGCGTTTATTTCTAGGCAATCAGCCCCAGCATTTT. It yields the protein CASISGKWTGRLFLGNQPQHF.

This clonotype appeared many times. V is TRBV30 and J is TRBJ2-3; the D is unclear. Between the trimmed V and J ends, which lost 0 bases and 0 bases, there was a span of 7 bases. The CDR3 is 14 residues long. Germline CDR1 and CDR2: GTSNPN and SVGIG (reference sequence). The CDR3 reads CAWSVTSSTDTQYF. Written as DNA, the CDR3 is TGTGCCTGGAGTGTGACTTCAAGCACAGATACGCAGTATTTT.

This clonotype was recorded many times. This chain links TRBV28 with TRBJ2-3; the match to TRBD1 covers 7 bases. Germline values: CDR1 MDHEN, CDR2 SYDVKM. V shed 4 bases, J shed 8 bases, and the junction held 9 bases outside the gene matches. This CDR3 spans 14 amino acids. The CDR3 bases are TGTGCCAGCAGTTACAGGGGCCTCCTTGGTACGCAGTATTTT. Translating gives CASSYRGLLGTQYF.

This clonotype was picked up many times. The gene calls are TRBV7-2 and TRBJ1-1; D not resolved. The germline V gene has CDR1 SGHTA and CDR2 FQGNSA. Deletions cut 1 base from V and 8 bases from J, with 14 bases between. CDR3 size: 14 residues. CDR3 residues: CASSLEVRSPEAFF. The CDR3 DNA reads as TGTGCCAGCAGCTTAGAGGTTCGGAGTCCCGAAGCTTTCTTT.